This T cell receptor (beta chain) derives from a study of T cells after yellow fever vaccination. Study details: Preparation of fractions with low cell numbers was performed using SMART-Seq v4 Ultra Low Input. Whole-study results and caveats: Post-booster samples contained most primary-vaccination clones (approximately 95% CD4, around 89% CD8).

This clonotype was counted a single time. What it recognizes is unknown. V shed 5 bases and J shed 3 bases, with 11 bases lying between them. The CDR3 runs to 15 residues. Germline V CDR1 and CDR2: SEHNR, FQNEAQ (reference sequence). TCRdb itself ran the 5' RACE reads through MiXCR, one entry per CDR3 protein. Of approximately 550,000 distinct CDR3 sequences in the sample, approximately 13% are singletons; the top ten hold over 13%. Material: PBMCs, obtained on the day of the yellow fever booster vaccination. The rearrangement joins TRBV7-9 to TRBJ2-6; the D is unclear. The clonotype originates from a man aged 25-45 years who received the YFV17D yellow fever vaccine. Here the CDR3 reads CASSPGTGGANVLTF. The CDR3 DNA sequence: TGTGCCAGCAGCCCCGGAACGGGTGGGGCCAACGTCCTGACTTTC.